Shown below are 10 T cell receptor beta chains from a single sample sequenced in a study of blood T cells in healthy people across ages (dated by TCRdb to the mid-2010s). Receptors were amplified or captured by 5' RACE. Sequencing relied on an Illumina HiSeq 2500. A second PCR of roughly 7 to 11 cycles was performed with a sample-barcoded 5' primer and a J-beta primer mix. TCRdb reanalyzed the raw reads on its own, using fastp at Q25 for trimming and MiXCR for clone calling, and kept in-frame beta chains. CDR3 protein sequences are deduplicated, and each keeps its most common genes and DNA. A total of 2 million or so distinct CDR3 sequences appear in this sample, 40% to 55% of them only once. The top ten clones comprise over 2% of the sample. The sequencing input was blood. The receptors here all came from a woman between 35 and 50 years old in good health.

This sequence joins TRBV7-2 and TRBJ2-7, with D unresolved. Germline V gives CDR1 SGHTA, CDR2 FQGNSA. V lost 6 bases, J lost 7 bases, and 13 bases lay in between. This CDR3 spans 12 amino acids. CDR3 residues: CASSLNYNEQYF. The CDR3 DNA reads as TGTGCCAGCAGTCTGAACTACAATGAGCAGTACTTC. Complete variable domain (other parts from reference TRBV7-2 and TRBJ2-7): GAGVSQSPSNKVTEKGKDVELRCDPISGHTALYWYRQSLGQGLEFLIYFQGNSAPDKSGLPSDRFSAERTGGSVSTLTIQRTQQEDSAVYLCASSLNYNEQYFGPGTRLTVT.

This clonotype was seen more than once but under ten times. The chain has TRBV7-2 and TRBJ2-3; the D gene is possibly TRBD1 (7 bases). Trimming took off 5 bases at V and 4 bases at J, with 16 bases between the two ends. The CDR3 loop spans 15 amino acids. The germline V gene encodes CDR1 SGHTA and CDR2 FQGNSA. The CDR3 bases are TGTGCCAGCAGCGGCCAGGGGGGCAGAGCAGATACGCAGTATTTT. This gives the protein CASSGQGGRADTQYF.

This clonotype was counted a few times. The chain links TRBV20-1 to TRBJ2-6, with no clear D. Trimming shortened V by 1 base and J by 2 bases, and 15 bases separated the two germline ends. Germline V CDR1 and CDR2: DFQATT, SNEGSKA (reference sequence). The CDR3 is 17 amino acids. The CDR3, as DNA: TGCAGTGCTAGAGGGGTAGGATTCAGAACTGGGGCCAACGTCCTGACTTTC. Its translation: CSARGVGFRTGANVLTF.

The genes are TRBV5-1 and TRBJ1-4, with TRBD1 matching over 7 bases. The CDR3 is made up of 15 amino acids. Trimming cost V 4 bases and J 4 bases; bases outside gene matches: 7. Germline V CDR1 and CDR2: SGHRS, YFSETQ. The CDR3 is CASSISTGINEKLFF. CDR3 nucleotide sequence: TGCGCCAGCAGCATATCGACAGGGATTAATGAAAAACTGTTTTTT.

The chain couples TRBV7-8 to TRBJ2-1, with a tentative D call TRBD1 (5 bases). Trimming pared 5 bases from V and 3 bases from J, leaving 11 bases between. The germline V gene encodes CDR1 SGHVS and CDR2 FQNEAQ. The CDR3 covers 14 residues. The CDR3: CASSTSTDYNEQFF. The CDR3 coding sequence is TGTGCCAGCAGCACATCGACAGACTACAATGAGCAGTTCTTC.

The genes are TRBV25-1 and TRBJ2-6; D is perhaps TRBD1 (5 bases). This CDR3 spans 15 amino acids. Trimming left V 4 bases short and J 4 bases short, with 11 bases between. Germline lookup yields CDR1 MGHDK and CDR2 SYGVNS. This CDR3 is CASSAGAAGANVLTF. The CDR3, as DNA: TGTGCCAGCAGTGCTGGGGCAGCCGGGGCCAACGTCCTGACTTTC.

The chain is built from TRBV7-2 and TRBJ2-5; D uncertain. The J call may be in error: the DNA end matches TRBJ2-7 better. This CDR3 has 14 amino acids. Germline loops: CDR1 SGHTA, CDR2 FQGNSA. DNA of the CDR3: TGTGCCAGCAGCTTAGGTTTGGGCCATACCGAGCAGTACTTC. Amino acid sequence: CASSLGLGHTEQYF.

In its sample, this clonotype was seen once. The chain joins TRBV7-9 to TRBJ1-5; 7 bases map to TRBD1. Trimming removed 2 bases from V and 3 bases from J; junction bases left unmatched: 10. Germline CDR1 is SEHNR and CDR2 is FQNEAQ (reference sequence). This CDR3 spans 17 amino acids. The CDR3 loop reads CASSLSAGTVDNQPQHF. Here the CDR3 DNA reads TGTGCCAGCAGCTTAAGCGCCGGGACAGTCGACAATCAGCCCCAGCATTTT.

In DNA, the CDR3 is TGCGCCAGCAGTGAGGGCTTCGGAGATAAGACCCAGTACTTC. Amino acid sequence: CASSEGFGDKTQYF. J is TRBJ2-7 and V is TRBV10-2; unclear D gene. The DNA end is more similar to TRBJ2-5, so the J call may be wrong. CDR1 is WSHSY, CDR2 SAAADI, per germline. The CDR3 has 14 amino acids.

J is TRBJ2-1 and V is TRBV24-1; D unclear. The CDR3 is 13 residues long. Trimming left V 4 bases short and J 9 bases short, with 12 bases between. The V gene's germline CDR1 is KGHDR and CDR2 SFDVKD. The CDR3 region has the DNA TGTGCCACCAGTGACTCCGGAAGGAGTGAGCAGTTCTTC. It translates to CATSDSGRSEQFF.